These 9 T cell receptor beta chains originate from one sample sequenced in a study of a mutant IDH1 vaccine in newly diagnosed glioma. Their antigen targets remain unknown. Time point specified: week 11, during vaccination. Vaccinated patients received 300 ug of mutant IDH1 20-mer peptide per dose, with topical imiquimod. Clones were sequenced by immunoSEQ multiplex PCR, and TCRdb holds only the in-frame ones, with some missing. The table has 110,000 or so clones, 75% to 90% seen once. Material: PBMCs, obtained from a glioma patient whose treatment included an IDH1 peptide vaccine. All receptors come from a woman aged 45 to 65 with glioma.

V gene TRBV10-2 combines with J gene TRBJ1-1; no reliable D call. Germline V gives CDR1 WSHSY, CDR2 SAAADI. The CDR3 is 14 amino acids. Trimming stripped 1 base from V and 0 bases from J, with 6 bases between. The CDR3 coding sequence is TGCGCCAGCAGTGAGTACAGCGTGAACACTGAAGCTTTCTTT. Its translation: CASSEYSVNTEAFF.

The rearrangement uses TRBV7-9 and TRBJ1-3; possible D gene TRBD1, 6 bases. The germline V gene encodes CDR1 SEHNR and CDR2 FQNEAQ (reference sequence). V gave up 0 bases and J gave up 0 bases, with 15 bases separating them. The CDR3 length is 18 residues. The CDR3 DNA sequence: TGTGCCAGCAGCTTAGCCGGGGGCCCTACCTTCTCTGGAAACACCATATATTTT. It specifies CASSLAGGPTFSGNTIYF.

The sample holds one count of this clone. The CDR3 loop is CASSQTSGTTSTDTQYF. The CDR3 coding sequence is TGCGCCAGCAGTCAGACTAGCGGGACTACTAGCACAGATACGCAGTATTTT. J is TRBJ2-3 and V is TRBV10-1; 11 bases are shared with TRBD2. V was pared by 5 bases and J by 0 bases, with 7 bases of the junction left unmatched. CDR3 length: 17 residues. Germline CDR1 reads WNHNN; CDR2 reads SYGVQD (reference sequence).

J is TRBJ2-1 and V is TRBV6-1; D unclear. Trimming pared 5 bases from V and 0 bases from J, leaving 11 bases between. This CDR3 is built from 15 residues. Germline V CDR1 and CDR2: MNHNS, SASEGT. The CDR3 bases are TGTGCCAGCAGTTGGACGCTAAGCTCCTACAATGAGCAGTTCTTC. Amino acid sequence: CASSWTLSSYNEQFF.

The chain combines TRBV5-1 with TRBJ2-3, with 11 nucleotides matching TRBD1. CDR3 length: 13 amino acids. Germline V CDR1 and CDR2: SGHRS, YFSETQ. The J segment lost 4 bases and the V segment lost 7 bases, leaving 2 bases of the junction unmatched. The CDR3 coding sequence is TGCGCCAGCCGGGGACAGGGGGCAGATACGCAGTATTTT. Translated, it gives CASRGQGADTQYF. The full variable domain, completed using reference TRBV5-1 and TRBJ2-3, is KAGVTQTPRYLIKTRGQQVTLSCSPISGHRSVSWYQQTPGQGLQFLFEYFSETQRNKGNFPGRFSGRQFSNSRSEMNVSTLELGDSALYLCASRGQGADTQYFGPGTRLTVL.

The count of this clone is one. V usage is TRBV7-3 and J usage is TRBJ2-1, with D hard to call. Germline loops: CDR1 SGHTA, CDR2 FQGTGA. CDR3 length: 13 residues. V lost 2 bases to trimming and J lost 5 bases, with 7 bases between them. The CDR3 loop is CASSLGVDNEQFF. The CDR3 nucleotides read TGTGCCAGCAGCTTAGGAGTAGACAATGAGCAGTTCTTC. The full variable domain, rest sourced from reference TRBV7-3 and TRBJ2-1, is GAGVSQTPSNKVTEKGKYVELRCDPISGHTALYWYRQSLGQGPEFLIYFQGTGAADDSGLPNDRFFAVRPEGSVSTLKIQRTERGDSAVYLCASSLGVDNEQFFGPGTRLTVL.

The chain employs TRBV5-1 and TRBJ2-5; 9 bases are shared with TRBD2. Germline V lookup: CDR1 SGHRS, CDR2 YFSETQ. This CDR3 comprises 14 residues. The junction had 4 bases not matched to a gene; V was cut back by 3 bases and J by 4 bases. The CDR3 here is CASSSAGGRETQYF. CDR3 nucleotide sequence: TGCGCCAGCAGCTCAGCGGGAGGCAGAGAGACCCAGTACTTC.

This chain joins TRBV4-1 and TRBJ2-2; D remains ambiguous. CDR1 and CDR2 from the germline V gene are MGHRA and YSYEKL. This CDR3 comprises 15 residues. Trimming left V 1 base short and J 1 base short, with 7 bases between. The DNA for the CDR3 is TGCGCCAGCAGCCAAGGACGGAAGAACACCGGGGAGCTGTTTTTT. Translated, it gives CASSQGRKNTGELFF.

The rearrangement joins TRBV6-1 to TRBJ2-7, with D uncertain. Per germline, CDR1 MNHNS and CDR2 SASEGT. V lost 2 bases and J lost 5, with 7 bases in between. This CDR3 has 12 residues. CDR3 in amino acids: CASSEQTHEQYF. The DNA for the CDR3 is TGTGCCAGCAGTGAACAGACCCACGAGCAGTACTTC.